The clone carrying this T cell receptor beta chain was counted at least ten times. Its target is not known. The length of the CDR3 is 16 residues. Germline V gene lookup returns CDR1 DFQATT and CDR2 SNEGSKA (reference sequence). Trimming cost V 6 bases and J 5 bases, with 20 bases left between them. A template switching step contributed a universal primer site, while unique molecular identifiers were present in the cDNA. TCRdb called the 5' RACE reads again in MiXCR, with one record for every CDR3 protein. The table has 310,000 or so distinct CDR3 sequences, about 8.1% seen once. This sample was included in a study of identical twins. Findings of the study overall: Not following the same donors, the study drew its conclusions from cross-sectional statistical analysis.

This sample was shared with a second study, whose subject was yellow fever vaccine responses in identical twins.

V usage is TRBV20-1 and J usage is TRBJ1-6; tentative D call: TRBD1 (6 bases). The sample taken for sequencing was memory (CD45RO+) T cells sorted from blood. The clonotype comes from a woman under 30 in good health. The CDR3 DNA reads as TGCAGTGCCCAACGGGGGGCAGGCCGGGATAATTCACCCCTCCACTTT. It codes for CSAQRGAGRDNSPLHF.